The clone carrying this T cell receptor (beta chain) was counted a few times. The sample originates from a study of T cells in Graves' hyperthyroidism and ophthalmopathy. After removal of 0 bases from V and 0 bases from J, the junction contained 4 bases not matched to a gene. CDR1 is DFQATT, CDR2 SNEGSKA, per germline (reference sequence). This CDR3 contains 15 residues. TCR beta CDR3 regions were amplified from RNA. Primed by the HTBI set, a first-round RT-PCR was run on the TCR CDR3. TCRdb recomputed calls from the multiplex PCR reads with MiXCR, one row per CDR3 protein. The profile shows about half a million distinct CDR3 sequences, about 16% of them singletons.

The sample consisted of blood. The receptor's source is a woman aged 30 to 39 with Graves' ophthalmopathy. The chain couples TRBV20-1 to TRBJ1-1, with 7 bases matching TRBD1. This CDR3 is CSARDRTGVNTEAFF. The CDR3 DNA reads TGCAGTGCTAGAGATCGTACAGGGGTGAACACTGAAGCTTTCTTT.